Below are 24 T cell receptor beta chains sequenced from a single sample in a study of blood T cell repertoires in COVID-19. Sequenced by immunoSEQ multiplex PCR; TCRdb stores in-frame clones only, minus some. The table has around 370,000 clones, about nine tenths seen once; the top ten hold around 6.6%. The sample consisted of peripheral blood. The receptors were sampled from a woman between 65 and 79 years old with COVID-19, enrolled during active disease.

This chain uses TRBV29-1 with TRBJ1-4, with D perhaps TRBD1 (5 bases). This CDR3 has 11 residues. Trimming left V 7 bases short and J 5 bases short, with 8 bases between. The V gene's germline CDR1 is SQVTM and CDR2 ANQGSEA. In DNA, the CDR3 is TGCAGCGGGGGGGAGAATGAAAAACTGTTTTTT. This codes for CSGGENEKLFF.

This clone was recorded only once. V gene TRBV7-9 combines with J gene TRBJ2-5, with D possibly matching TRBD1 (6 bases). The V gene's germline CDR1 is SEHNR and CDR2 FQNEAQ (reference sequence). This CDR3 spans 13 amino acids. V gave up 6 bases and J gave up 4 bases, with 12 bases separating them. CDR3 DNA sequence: TGTGCCAGCAGTTCAGGGGTAGCAGAGACCCAGTACTTC. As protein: CASSSGVAETQYF.

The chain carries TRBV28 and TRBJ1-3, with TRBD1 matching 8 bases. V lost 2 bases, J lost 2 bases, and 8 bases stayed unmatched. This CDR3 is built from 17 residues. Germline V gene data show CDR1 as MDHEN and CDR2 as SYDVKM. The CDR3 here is CASSLPLGQGTGNTIYF. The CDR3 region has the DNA TGTGCCAGCAGTTTACCTCTTGGACAGGGAACTGGAAACACCATATATTTT.

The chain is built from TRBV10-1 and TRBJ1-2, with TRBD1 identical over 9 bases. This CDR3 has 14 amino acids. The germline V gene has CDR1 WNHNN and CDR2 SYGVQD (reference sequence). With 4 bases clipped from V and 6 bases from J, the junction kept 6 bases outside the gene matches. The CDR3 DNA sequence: TGCGCCAGCAGTGGAGGGACAGGGAATCATGGCTACACCTTC. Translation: CASSGGTGNHGYTF.

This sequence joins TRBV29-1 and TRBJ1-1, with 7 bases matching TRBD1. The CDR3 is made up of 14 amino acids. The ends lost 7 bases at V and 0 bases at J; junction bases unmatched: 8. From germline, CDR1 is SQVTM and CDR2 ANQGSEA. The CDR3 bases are TGCAGCGCCGCGACAGGGTCGATGAACACTGAAGCTTTCTTT. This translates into CSAATGSMNTEAFF.

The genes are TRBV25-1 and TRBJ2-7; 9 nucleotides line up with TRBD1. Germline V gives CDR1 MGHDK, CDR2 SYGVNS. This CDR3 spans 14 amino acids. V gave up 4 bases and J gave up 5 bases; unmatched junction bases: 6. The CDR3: CASSGGQGLDEQYF. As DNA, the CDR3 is TGTGCCAGCAGTGGGGGACAGGGTCTAGACGAGCAGTACTTC.

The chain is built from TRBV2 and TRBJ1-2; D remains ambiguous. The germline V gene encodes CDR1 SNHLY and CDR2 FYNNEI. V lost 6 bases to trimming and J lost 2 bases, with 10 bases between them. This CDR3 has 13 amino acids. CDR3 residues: CASRASTNYGYTF. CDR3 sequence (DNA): TGTGCCAGCAGAGCCTCGACAAACTATGGCTACACCTTC.

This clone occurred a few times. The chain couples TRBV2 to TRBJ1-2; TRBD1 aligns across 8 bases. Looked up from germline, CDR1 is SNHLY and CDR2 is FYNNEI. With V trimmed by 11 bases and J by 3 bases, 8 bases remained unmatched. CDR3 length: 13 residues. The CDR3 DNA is TGTGCCCGAAGAATGGACAGGGACTATGGCTACACCTTC. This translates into CARRMDRDYGYTF.

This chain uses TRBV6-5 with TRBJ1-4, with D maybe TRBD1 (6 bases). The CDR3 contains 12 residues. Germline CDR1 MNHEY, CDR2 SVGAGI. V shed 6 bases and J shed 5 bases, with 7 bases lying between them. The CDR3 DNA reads TGTGCCAGCAGAAGGGGGAATGAAAAACTGTTTTTT. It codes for CASRRGNEKLFF.

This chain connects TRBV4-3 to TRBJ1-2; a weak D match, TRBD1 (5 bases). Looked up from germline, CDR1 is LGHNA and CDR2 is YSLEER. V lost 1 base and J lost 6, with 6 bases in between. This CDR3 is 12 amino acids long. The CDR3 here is CASSQGGDGYTF. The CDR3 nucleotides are TGCGCCAGCAGCCAAGGGGGGGATGGCTACACCTTC.

CDR3 in DNA: TGTGCCAGCAGGGGGAATGGGGCTTCAAATGAAAAACTGTTTTTT. This gives the protein CASRGNGASNEKLFF. The chain joins TRBV2 to TRBJ1-4, with TRBD1 as a possible D gene (5 bases). The germline V gene encodes CDR1 SNHLY and CDR2 FYNNEI. V was pared by 6 bases and J by 5 bases, with 16 bases between. This CDR3 has 15 residues.

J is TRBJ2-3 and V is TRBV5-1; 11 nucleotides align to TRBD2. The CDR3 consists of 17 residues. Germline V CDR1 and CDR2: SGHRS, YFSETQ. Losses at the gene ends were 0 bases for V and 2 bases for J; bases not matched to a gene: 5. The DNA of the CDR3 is TGCGCCAGCAGCTTGGAAGCTAGCGGGGGGTACACAGATACGCAGTATTTT. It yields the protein CASSLEASGGYTDTQYF.

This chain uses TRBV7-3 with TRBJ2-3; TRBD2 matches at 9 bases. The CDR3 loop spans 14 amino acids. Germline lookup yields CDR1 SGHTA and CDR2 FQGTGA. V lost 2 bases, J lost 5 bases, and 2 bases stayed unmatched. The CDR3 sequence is CASSLAGGRDTQYF. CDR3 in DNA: TGTGCCAGCAGCTTAGCGGGGGGGCGAGATACGCAGTATTTT.

This CDR3 reads CASSPSGGNTGELFF. The CDR3 DNA is TGTGCCAGCAGCCCATCGGGGGGGAACACCGGGGAGCTGTTTTTT. The rearrangement joins TRBV7-3 to TRBJ2-2; 7 nucleotides agree with TRBD2. CDR3 length equals 15 residues. Germline values: CDR1 SGHTA, CDR2 FQGTGA. Losses at the gene ends were 5 bases for V and 1 base for J; bases not matched to a gene: 4.

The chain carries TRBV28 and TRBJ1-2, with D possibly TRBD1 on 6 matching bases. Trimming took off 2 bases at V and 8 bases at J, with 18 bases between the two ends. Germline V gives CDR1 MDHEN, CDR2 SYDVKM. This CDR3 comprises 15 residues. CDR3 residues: CASSLGGSSLEGYTF. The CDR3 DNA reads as TGTGCCAGCAGTTTAGGGGGCAGTTCACTGGAGGGCTACACCTTC.

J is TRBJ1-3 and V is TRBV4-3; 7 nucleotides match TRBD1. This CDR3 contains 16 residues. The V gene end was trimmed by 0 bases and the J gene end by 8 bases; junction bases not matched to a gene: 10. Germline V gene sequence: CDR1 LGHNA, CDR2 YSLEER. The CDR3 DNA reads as TGCGCCAGCAGCCAAGATCTTGTACAGGGGTGGGACACCATATATTTT. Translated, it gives CASSQDLVQGWDTIYF.

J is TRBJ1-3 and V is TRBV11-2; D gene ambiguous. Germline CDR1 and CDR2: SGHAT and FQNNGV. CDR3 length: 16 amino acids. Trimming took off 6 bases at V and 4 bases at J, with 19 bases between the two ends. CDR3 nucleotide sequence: TGTGCCAGCAGATCACCCGGTCGGAGATCGGGAAACACCATATATTTT. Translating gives CASRSPGRRSGNTIYF.

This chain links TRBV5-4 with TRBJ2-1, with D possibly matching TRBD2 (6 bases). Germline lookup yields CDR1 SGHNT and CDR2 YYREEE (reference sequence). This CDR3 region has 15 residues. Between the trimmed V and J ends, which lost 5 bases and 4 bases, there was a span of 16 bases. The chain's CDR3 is CASRLPGDFYNEQFF. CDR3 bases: TGTGCCAGCAGGCTCCCGGGGGACTTTTACAATGAGCAGTTCTTC.

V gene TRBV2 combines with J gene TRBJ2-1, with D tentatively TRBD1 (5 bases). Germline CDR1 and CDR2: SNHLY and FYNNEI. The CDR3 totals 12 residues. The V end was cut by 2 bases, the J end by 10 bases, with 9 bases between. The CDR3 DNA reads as TGTGCCAGCAGTGAAAACGACAGAGAGCAGTTCTTC. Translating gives CASSENDREQFF.

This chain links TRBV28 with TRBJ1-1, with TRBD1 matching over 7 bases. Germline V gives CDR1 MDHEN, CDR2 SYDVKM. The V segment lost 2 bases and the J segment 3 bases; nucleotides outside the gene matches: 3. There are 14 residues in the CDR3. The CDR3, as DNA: TGTGCCAGCAGTTTAGGGACAGAGGACACTGAAGCTTTCTTT. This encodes CASSLGTEDTEAFF.

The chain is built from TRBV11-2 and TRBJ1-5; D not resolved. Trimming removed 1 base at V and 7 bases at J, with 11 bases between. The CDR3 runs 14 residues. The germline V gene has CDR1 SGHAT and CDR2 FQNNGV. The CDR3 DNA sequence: TGTGCCAGCAGCTTAGGTCCGGGTGGGCAGCCCCAGCATTTT. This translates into CASSLGPGGQPQHF.

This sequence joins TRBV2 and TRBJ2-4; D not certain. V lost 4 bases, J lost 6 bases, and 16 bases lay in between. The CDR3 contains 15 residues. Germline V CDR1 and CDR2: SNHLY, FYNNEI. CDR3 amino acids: CASSVRGVVGNIQYF. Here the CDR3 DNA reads TGTGCCAGCAGTGTAAGAGGTGTTGTGGGAAACATTCAGTACTTC.

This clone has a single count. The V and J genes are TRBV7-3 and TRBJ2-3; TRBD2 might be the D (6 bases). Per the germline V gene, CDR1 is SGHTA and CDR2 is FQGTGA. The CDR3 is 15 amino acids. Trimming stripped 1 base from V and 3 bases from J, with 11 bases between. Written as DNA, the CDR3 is TGTGCCAGCAGCTTAAGGGGGGAGGTGACAGATACGCAGTATTTT. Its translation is CASSLRGEVTDTQYF.

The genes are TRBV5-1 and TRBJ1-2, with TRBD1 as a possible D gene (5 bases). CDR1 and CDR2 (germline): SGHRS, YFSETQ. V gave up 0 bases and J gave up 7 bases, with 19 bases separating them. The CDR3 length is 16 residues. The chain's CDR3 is CASSLETDQGLFGYTF. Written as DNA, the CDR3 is TGCGCCAGCAGCTTGGAAACGGACCAGGGATTATTTGGCTACACCTTC.